The clone carrying this TCR beta chain was seen repeatedly, ten times or more. Its target is unknown. The evidence that diagnosis relied on was clinical symptoms, serum thyroxine, TRAb, thyroid ultrasound and orbital computed tomography. The data are from a study of Graves' ophthalmopathy and Graves' hyperthyroidism. Study-wide background: Samples of peripheral blood were obtained at initial diagnosis, prior to treatment of any kind. Notes on the study in general: For separating ophthalmopathy from stable hyperthyroidism, a 13-signature model gave around 86% sensitivity and roughly 79% specificity. Most expanded clonotypes in thyroid above 0.001 frequency also showed up in blood.

RNA transcripts yielded amplified TCR beta CDR3 regions. Second-round multiplex PCR came after a first-round RT-PCR that employed HTBI primers. Via MiXCR, TCRdb re-called the multiplex PCR reads, giving one row per CDR3 protein. The sample lists hundreds of thousands of distinct CDR3 sequences, roughly 20% occurring once. Between the trimmed V and J ends, which lost 3 bases and 4 bases, there was a span of 16 bases. This CDR3 is 16 amino acids long. The source of this sequence is a woman younger than 35 with stable Graves' hyperthyroidism. Some clones in this sample may be carry-over from other donors' samples. The rearrangement joins TRBV12-3 or TRBV12-4 to TRBJ1-5; D not resolved. Sequenced material: peripheral blood. The CDR3 sequence: CASSLLGWQPNQPQHF. The CDR3 coding sequence is TGTGCCAGCAGTTTGCTAGGGTGGCAGCCGAATCAGCCCCAGCATTTT.